This paragraph covers one TCR beta chain sequence. The sample belongs to a study of blood T cell repertoires in COVID-19. About the research overall: Italy, Spain and the United States were the sources of the convalescent and acute COVID-19 samples.

The CDR3 loop spans 14 amino acids. V shed 7 bases, J shed 8 bases, and the junction held 9 bases outside the gene matches. The V gene's germline CDR1 is SGHRS and CDR2 YFSETQ. Original processing methods: Reference gene primer amplification gave estimated nucleated cell counts. The repertoire was sequenced with immunoSEQ multiplex PCR; TCRdb's copy has only in-frame clones and lacks some. The D gene and trimming were derived from the DNA, and the V and J assignments and clone size from that table. The sample includes about 220,000 clones, 82% of them seen just once. It was during active infection that Seattle patients were enrolled and then longitudinally followed.

The J gene is TRBJ2-1, the V gene TRBV5-1, with 10 bases lining up with TRBD2. The sequencing sample was made of peripheral blood. The clonotype originates from a woman aged 70-85 years with COVID-19, enrolled during active disease. The CDR3: CASRGVAGGYEQFF. CDR3 in DNA: TGCGCCAGCCGAGGGGTAGCGGGAGGCTATGAGCAGTTCTTC.